Presented here are 4 T cell receptor beta chains from one specimen sequenced in a study of OX40 agonist ivuxolimab in advanced cancers. Clones were sequenced by immunoSEQ multiplex PCR, and TCRdb holds only the in-frame ones, with some missing. There are 60,000 to 65,000 clones in the sample; 80% to 90% occur only once, and 2.5% to 3.5% lies in the top ten. Sequenced material: CD4+ or CD8+ T cells sorted from blood, taken in a trial of the OX40 agonist ivuxolimab. These receptors came from an adult with an advanced solid tumor such as melanoma, head and neck, liver or kidney cancer.

The chain carries TRBV5-1 and TRBJ1-1, with TRBD1 identical over 12 bases. Germline loops: CDR1 SGHRS, CDR2 YFSETQ. With 7 bases clipped from V and 4 bases from J, the junction kept 11 bases outside the gene matches. The CDR3 has 16 residues. The CDR3 loop reads CASFGGTGGRGTEAFF. The CDR3 DNA sequence: TGCGCCAGCTTCGGGGGGACAGGGGGCCGGGGCACTGAAGCTTTCTTT.

The chain carries TRBV6-5 and TRBJ2-5; D not certain. The CDR3 is made up of 14 amino acids. Trimming took off 0 bases at V and 5 bases at J, with 10 bases between the two ends. The germline gives CDR1 MNHEY, CDR2 SVGAGI. CDR3 nucleotide sequence: TGTGCCAGCAGTTACTCGAATGCGGAGGAGACCCAGTACTTC. Its translation is CASSYSNAEETQYF.

The CDR3 loop reads CAWSTGRGSYNEQFF. DNA of the CDR3: TGTGCCTGGAGTACCGGGAGGGGCTCCTACAATGAGCAGTTCTTC. The genes are TRBV30 and TRBJ2-1; 8 nucleotides line up with TRBD2. The CDR3 runs 15 residues. From germline, CDR1 is GTSNPN and CDR2 SVGIG (reference sequence). V lost 2 bases, J lost 0 bases, and 3 bases stayed unmatched.

The rearrangement uses TRBV7-2 and TRBJ1-3; D gene ambiguous. This CDR3 is 12 amino acids long. CDR1 and CDR2 (germline): SGHTA, FQGNSA. With 1 base removed from V and 4 bases from J, the gap between germline ends came to 2 bases. The CDR3 sequence is CASSLEGNTIYF. As DNA, the CDR3 is TGTGCCAGCAGCTTAGAGGGAAACACCATATATTTT.